This T cell receptor (beta chain) was obtained from a study of breast tumors, draining lymph nodes, adjacent tissues. In its sample, this clonotype was seen a few times. TCRdb called the multiplex PCR reads again in MiXCR, with one record for every CDR3 protein. The table has around 300,000 distinct CDR3 sequences, 30% to 35% seen once. The germline V gene encodes CDR1 DFQATT and CDR2 SNEGSKA (reference sequence). The CDR3 contains 12 residues. V dropped 8 bases and J dropped 5 bases, with 15 bases sitting between them. The lymph nodes were axillary draining lymph nodes from breast cancer patients. This chain uses TRBV20-1 with TRBJ1-1; weak D call: TRBD1 (6 bases). The origin of this receptor is a female donor with breast cancer. Some clones in this sample may be carry-over from other donors' samples. Material: axillary lymph node tissue. The chain's CDR3 is CSPKQGATEAFF. The CDR3 bases are TGCAGTCCAAAACAGGGTGCAACTGAAGCTTTCTTT.